The 19 T cell receptor beta chains presented below share a single source sample, sequenced in a study of shared clonotypes between healthy human individuals. The repertoire was sequenced with immunoSEQ multiplex PCR; TCRdb's copy has only in-frame clones and lacks some. The table records some 2.1 million clones, around 93% of them present only once. CD8 cells classed as naive were CD45RO-negative and positively selected for CCR7, excluding terminally differentiated effector memory CD45RA+ cells. The sequenced sample was naive CD8+ T cells from PBMCs. These receptors came from a man aged 18 to 29 in good health. Some clones in this sample may be carry-over from other donors' samples.

This chain joins TRBV7-9 and TRBJ2-3, with a weak D call TRBD2 (6 bases). From germline, CDR1 is SEHNR and CDR2 FQNEAQ (reference sequence). The CDR3 spans 14 residues. The germline V and J ends were trimmed by 4 bases and 2 bases, with 10 bases remaining between them. In nucleotides, the CDR3 is TGTGCCAGCAGCTCCCGGGAGCACACAGATACGCAGTATTTT. Amino acid sequence: CASSSREHTDTQYF.

This sequence joins TRBV7-7 and TRBJ2-1, with a possible D match to TRBD2 (5 bases). The V end was cut by 3 bases, the J end by 1 base, with 10 bases between. CDR3 length: 15 amino acids. The germline CDR1 and CDR2 sequences are SSHAT and FNYEAQ (reference sequence). The CDR3 loop reads CASSLGAASYNEQFF. As DNA, the CDR3 is TGTGCCAGCAGCTTGGGAGCGGCATCCTACAATGAGCAGTTCTTC.

J is TRBJ1-2 and V is TRBV27, with D maybe TRBD1 (5 bases). CDR1 MNHEY and CDR2 SMNVEV come from the germline V gene (reference sequence). This CDR3 is built from 16 residues. Deletions cut 2 bases from V and 4 bases from J, with 17 bases between. The CDR3 loop is CASSLIYLQDAYGYTF. In nucleotides, the CDR3 is TGTGCCAGCAGTTTAATTTATTTACAGGACGCCTATGGCTACACCTTC.

The V gene is TRBV7-3, the J gene TRBJ2-2, with 7 nucleotides matching TRBD1. Trimming took 5 bases from V and 5 from J; bases not matched to a gene: 8. CDR3 size: 15 residues. CDR1 is SGHTA, CDR2 FQGTGA, per germline. CDR3 coding DNA: TGTGCCAGCAGCCTAGGATCGACAGGGACCGGGGAGCTGTTTTTT. Protein sequence: CASSLGSTGTGELFF. Together with reference TRBV7-3 and TRBJ2-2, the CDR3 gives the full variable domain: GAGVSQTPSNKVTEKGKYVELRCDPISGHTALYWYRQSLGQGPEFLIYFQGTGAADDSGLPNDRFFAVRPEGSVSTLKIQRTERGDSAVYLCASSLGSTGTGELFFGEGSRLTVL.

V usage is TRBV7-9 and J usage is TRBJ2-7; no firm D call. Germline V CDR1 and CDR2: SEHNR, FQNEAQ (reference sequence). The CDR3 spans 13 residues. V was clipped by 0 bases and J by 5 bases, with 8 bases between them. The CDR3: CASSLAGINEQYF. Written as DNA, the CDR3 is TGTGCCAGCAGCTTAGCGGGTATCAACGAGCAGTACTTC. Combining the CDR3 with reference TRBV7-9 and TRBJ2-7 gives the whole variable domain DTGVSQNPRHKITKRGQNVTFRCDPISEHNRLYWYRQTLGQGPEFLTYFQNEAQLEKSRLLSDRFSAERPKGSFSTLEIQRTEQGDSAMYLCASSLAGINEQYFGPGTRLTVT.

The rearrangement uses TRBV2 and TRBJ2-1, with 10 bases aligning to TRBD2. Looked up from germline, CDR1 is SNHLY and CDR2 is FYNNEI. The CDR3 has 18 residues. With V trimmed by 3 bases and J by 4 bases, 12 bases remained unmatched. CDR3 residues: CASSDQREGRGAYNEQFF. DNA for the CDR3: TGTGCCAGCAGTGACCAGCGGGAGGGCCGGGGGGCTTACAATGAGCAGTTCTTC.

CDR3 amino acids: CASSRTSGTPETQYF. CDR3 nucleotide sequence: TGCGCCAGCAGTCGGACTAGCGGGACCCCAGAGACCCAGTACTTC. V usage is TRBV4-1 and J usage is TRBJ2-5; 12 bases align to TRBD2. Per the germline V gene, CDR1 is MGHRA and CDR2 is YSYEKL. Trimming at V came to 6 bases and at J to 4 bases, leaving 6 bases not matched to a gene. This CDR3 is 15 amino acids long.

This sequence joins TRBV10-2 and TRBJ1-2, with 7 bases fitting TRBD1. Trimming at V came to 3 bases and at J to 0 bases, leaving 7 bases not matched to a gene. Germline V gene data show CDR1 as WSHSY and CDR2 as SAAADI. The CDR3 sequence is 16 residues long. The CDR3 DNA follows: TGCGCCAGCAGTGAAGACAGGGAAAGCGCTAACTATGGCTACACCTTC. Its protein is CASSEDRESANYGYTF.

The genes are TRBV18 and TRBJ2-7; TRBD1 matches 7 bases. The V and J ends lost 4 bases and 0 bases, in that order; junction bases with no gene match: 9. The V gene's germline CDR1 is KGHSH and CDR2 LQKENI. The CDR3 runs to 16 residues. Written as DNA, the CDR3 is TGTGCCAGCTCACTAACCCGACAGGGTGACTCCTACGAGCAGTACTTC. This encodes CASSLTRQGDSYEQYF. Full variable domain (missing parts from reference TRBV18 and TRBJ2-7): NAGVMQNPRHLVRRRGQEARLRCSPMKGHSHVYWYRQLPEEGLKFMVYLQKENIIDESGMPKERFSAEFPKEGPSILRIQQVVRGDSAAYFCASSLTRQGDSYEQYFGPGTRLTVT.

This chain connects TRBV27 to TRBJ1-1; 8 nucleotides align to TRBD1. Germline assignment: CDR1 MNHEY and CDR2 SMNVEV (reference sequence). The trim removed 3 bases at V and 3 bases at J, leaving 3 bases unmatched. This CDR3 is built from 14 residues. This CDR3 reads CASSFDRGYTEAFF. CDR3 DNA sequence: TGTGCCAGCAGTTTCGACAGGGGCTACACTGAAGCTTTCTTT.

This clone was seen once. The genes are TRBV9 and TRBJ2-7; unclear D gene. V was shortened by 3 bases and J by 1 base, with 8 bases between the two germline ends. This CDR3 spans 13 amino acids. Germline CDR1 is SGDLS and CDR2 is YYNGEE. CDR3 DNA sequence: TGTGCCAGCAGCGGGCGAACATCCTACGAGCAGTACTTC. It yields the protein CASSGRTSYEQYF.

Notes on this clone: Other DNA sequences in the sample encode the same CDR3. V gene TRBV19 combines with J gene TRBJ2-2; TRBD1 might be the D (5 bases). Germline lookup yields CDR1 LNHDA and CDR2 SQIVND (reference sequence). The CDR3 extends over 14 amino acids. The germline V and J ends were trimmed by 6 bases and 0 bases, with 8 bases remaining between them. The CDR3 DNA follows: TGTGCCAGTAGCCCAGGGTCGAACACCGGGGAGCTGTTTTTT. It yields the protein CASSPGSNTGELFF.

The chain employs TRBV27 and TRBJ1-4; maybe TRBD1 (5 bases). This CDR3 is built from 14 residues. V was clipped by 5 bases and J by 4 bases, with 11 bases between them. Germline V gene data show CDR1 as MNHEY and CDR2 as SMNVEV (reference sequence). In DNA, the CDR3 is TGTGCCAGCAGTGACGCGACAGTTAATGAAAAACTGTTTTTT. This codes for CASSDATVNEKLFF.

The chain carries TRBV4-3 and TRBJ2-5, with a weak D call TRBD1 (6 bases). CDR3 length: 14 residues. Germline assignment: CDR1 LGHNA and CDR2 YSLEER. V was cut by 1 base and J by 7 bases, with 13 bases left in between. CDR3 DNA sequence: TGCGCCAGCAGCCAAGCGGACAGTCCAGGGACCCAGTACTTC. Residues: CASSQADSPGTQYF.

This clone was recorded once. The V call is TRBV5-1, the J call TRBJ2-3; TRBD2 aligns across 10 bases. Germline CDR1 reads SGHRS; CDR2 reads YFSETQ. Germline trimming cut 4 bases from V and 2 bases from J; bases unmatched to any gene: 10. The CDR3 covers 17 residues. The CDR3 sequence is CASSRTLAGVITDTQYF. The CDR3 nucleotides read TGCGCCAGCAGCCGGACTCTAGCGGGAGTGATCACAGATACGCAGTATTTT.

CDR3 loop: CASSPEGLAGYEQYF. The CDR3 DNA reads as TGTGCCAGCAGCCCGGAAGGACTAGCGGGCTACGAGCAGTACTTC. V and J are TRBV7-9 and TRBJ2-7; 11 nucleotides line up with TRBD2. The CDR3 has 15 amino acids. In germline, CDR1 is SEHNR, CDR2 FQNEAQ (reference sequence). With 5 bases clipped from V and 3 bases from J, the junction kept 6 bases outside the gene matches.

J is TRBJ2-2 and V is TRBV7-3; TRBD2 agrees at 8 bases. The CDR3 has 21 amino acids. After removal of 4 bases from V and 1 base from J, the junction contained 20 bases not matched to a gene. Per the germline V gene, CDR1 is SGHTA and CDR2 is FQGTGA. The CDR3 protein is CASSSGIQDGRAIMNTGELFF. CDR3 nucleotide sequence: TGTGCCAGCAGCTCCGGGATTCAGGACGGGAGGGCCATAATGAACACCGGGGAGCTGTTTTTT.

This chain connects TRBV27 to TRBJ2-3; D could derive from TRBD1 or TRBD2 (5 bases each). The CDR3 consists of 13 residues. Germline assignment: CDR1 MNHEY and CDR2 SMNVEV (reference sequence). V was trimmed by 4 bases and J by 7 bases, leaving 12 bases between them. Written as DNA, the CDR3 is TGTGCCAGCAGTTCCAGGGTCGGGAATACGCAGTATTTT. Protein sequence: CASSSRVGNTQYF.

The chain links TRBV9 to TRBJ2-1, with D unclear. This CDR3 is 14 amino acids long. Germline V gives CDR1 SGDLS, CDR2 YYNGEE. Deletions cut 7 bases from V and 7 bases from J, with 18 bases between. CDR3 residues: CASRSAPPENEQFF. The CDR3 DNA sequence: TGTGCCAGCCGGAGCGCTCCGCCGGAAAATGAGCAGTTCTTC.